The 3 T cell receptor beta chains presented below share a single source sample, sequenced in a study of T cells in Graves' hyperthyroidism and ophthalmopathy. RNA transcripts yielded amplified TCR beta CDR3 regions. Carried out on the TCR CDR3, a first-round RT-PCR used the HTBI primer set. MiXCR, applied by TCRdb to the multiplex PCR reads, yields one record per CDR3 protein. The sample comprises about 660,000 distinct CDR3 sequences, 45% of which are singletons, and 7% to 7.5% rests with the top ten. The specimen sequenced was peripheral blood or thyroid tissue (not recorded which). These receptors all come from an adult man with Graves' disease, either hyperthyroidism or ophthalmopathy (not recorded which).

Turning to this clonotype: The CDR3 carries no conserved terminal phenylalanine or tryptophan, so it likely arises from a read error. It is unclear where the CDR3 begins or ends on the DNA, so no DNA is shown, and the CDR3 is as TCRdb lists it. The genes are TRBV7-2 and TRBJ1-6. Germline V gene sequence: CDR1 SGHTA, CDR2 FQGNSA. A total of 8 residues make up the CDR3, ends included. The CDR3 protein is CAGDAGLA.

J is TRBJ1-2 and V is TRBV25-1, with D maybe TRBD1 (5 bases). Per the germline V gene, CDR1 is MGHDK and CDR2 is SYGVNS. The V end lost 6 bases, the J end lost 5 bases, and 22 bases lay between the germline ends. The CDR3 extends over 16 amino acids. The CDR3 bases are TGTGCCAGCAGCCCAGAGGGACGGAATTTCGATTATGGCTACACCTTC. This translates into CASSPEGRNFDYGYTF.

On this clonotype itself: This sequence may be a read error, since a much larger clone differs from it by one base. The chain recombines TRBV10-1 with TRBJ2-5; D not resolved. The CDR3 is 13 residues long. CDR1 and CDR2 from the germline V gene are WNHNN and SYGVQD (reference sequence). CDR3 DNA: TGCGCCAGTTTGTGGCAGCCCCAAGGGACCCAGTACTTC. Translation: CASLWQPQGTQYF.